These T cell receptor beta chains were read from a single sample in a study of early T cells in non-severe SARS-CoV-2 infection. TCRdb fed the 5' RACE reads into MiXCR, producing one record per CDR3 protein. The data hold roughly 92,000 distinct CDR3 sequences, with approximately 12% observed a single time. Specimen: whole blood, collected at baseline. The receptors derive from an adult who was a healthcare worker with PCR-confirmed SARS-CoV-2 infection or an uninfected control (not recorded which). CDR3s include the opening cysteine and the closing phenylalanine or tryptophan. A D gene is named only where the DNA matches it firmly. The listing skips clone size in some rows; elsewhere it reads once, few, many or a size class.

v_call	d_call	j_call	clone_size	cdr3_aa	cdr3_nt
TRBV4-1	-	TRBJ2-1	few	CASSQEDGSDNEQFF	TGCGCCAGCAGCCAAGAGGACGGGAGTGACAATGAGCAGTTCTTC
TRBV11-2	TRBD2	TRBJ2-7	-	CASSQLTSGGALEQYF	TGTGCCAGCAGCCAACTGACTAGCGGGGGGGCCCTGGAGCAGTACTTC
TRBV7-2	-	TRBJ2-3	-	CASSPDSAVRIF	TGTGCCAGCAGCCCCGACTCGGCCGTGAGAATTTTT
TRBV20-1	-	TRBJ2-5	few	CSATKGEETQYF	TGCAGTGCTACAAAGGGGGAAGAGACCCAGTACTTC
TRBV30	TRBD2	TRBJ2-1	-	CAWSTGTSQFF	TGTGCCTGGAGTACCGGGACTAGCCAGTTCTTC
TRBV4-2	-	TRBJ2-3	-	CTSSQEASPRTDTQYF	TGTACCAGCAGCCAAGAGGCATCCCCACGCACAGATACGCAGTATTTT
TRBV10-1	-	TRBJ2-7	few	CAPTGCEQYF	TGCGCGCCGACGGGCTGCGAGCAGTACTTC
TRBV7-3	TRBD1	TRBJ2-7	-	CASSAAGTAGEQYF	TGTGCCAGCAGCGCAGCCGGGACAGCAGGCGAGCAGTACTTC
TRBV20-1	TRBD2	TRBJ2-3	few	CSATLLAGGDTQYF	TGCAGTGCTACCTTACTAGCGGGAGGAGATACGCAGTATTTT
TRBV3-1	-	TRBJ2-1	-	CASSQVRWSNEQFF	TGTGCCAGCAGCCAAGTCCGGTGGAGCAATGAGCAGTTCTTC
TRBV7-9	-	TRBJ2-5	-	CASSSDMRAQYF	TGTGCCAGCAGCTCTGATATGAGGGCCCAGTACTTC
TRBV19	TRBD1	TRBJ1-2	many	CASSIRGPGTNYGYTF	TGTGCCAGTAGTATAAGGGGGCCTGGGACTAACTATGGCTACACCTTC
TRBV6-5	-	TRBJ1-1	few	CASSYSGWGEAFF	TGTGCCAGCAGTTACTCAGGGTGGGGTGAAGCTTTCTTT
TRBV21-1	-	TRBJ2-7	few	CASSKGSARSAYEQYF	TGTGCCAGCAGCAAAGGGTCCGCCAGGTCCGCTTACGAGCAGTACTTC
TRBV28	TRBD1	TRBJ1-1	many	CASSNGRGLPMTEAFF	TGTGCCAGCAGCAACGGCAGGGGGCTACCGATGACTGAAGCTTTCTTT
TRBV16	TRBD1	TRBJ2-7	few	CASTRTGQPYEQYF	TGTGCCAGCACCAGGACAGGCCAACCCTACGAGCAGTACTTC
TRBV5-1	TRBD2	TRBJ2-5	-	CASSFPLAGGGTQYF	TGCGCCAGCAGCTTCCCCTTAGCGGGAGGCGGGACCCAGTACTTC
TRBV12-3/TRBV12-4	TRBD1	TRBJ1-1	-	CASSLETGRSTEAFF	TGTGCCAGCAGTTTGGAGACAGGGAGGTCGACTGAAGCTTTCTTT
TRBV7-3	-	TRBJ2-3	few	CASSSGPFGENTQYF	TGTGCCAGCAGCTCGGGGCCCTTTGGGGAAAATACGCAGTATTTT
TRBV18	-	TRBJ1-5	-	CASSPVPSVYSNQPQHF	TGTGCCAGCTCACCCGTTCCCTCTGTGTATAGCAATCAGCCCCAGCATTTT
TRBV7-2	-	TRBJ2-7	many	CASSLIIWGYEQYF	TGTGCCAGCAGCTTAATTATCTGGGGCTACGAGCAGTACTTC
TRBV20-1	-	TRBJ2-1	many	CSSQGLAYNEQFF	TGCAGTTCTCAGGGGCTAGCCTACAATGAGCAGTTCTTC
TRBV11-2	-	TRBJ2-5	-	CASSFALGLTPQETQYF	TGTGCCAGCAGCTTCGCCCTGGGCTTAACACCCCAAGAGACCCAGTACTTC
TRBV12-3/TRBV12-4	-	TRBJ1-1	-	CASSFASGHTEAFF	TGTGCCAGCAGTTTTGCGTCGGGGCACACTGAAGCTTTCTTT
TRBV28	-	TRBJ2-7	few	CASRSKFYEQYF	TGTGCCAGCCGTTCCAAGTTCTACGAGCAGTACTTC
TRBV9	-	TRBJ1-2	-	CASSVAPEGYGYTF	TGTGCCAGCAGCGTAGCTCCTGAGGGCTATGGCTACACCTTC
TRBV6-5	TRBD2	TRBJ2-7	few	CASSHASKRGGEQYF	TGTGCCAGCAGCCACGCTTCGAAGCGGGGCGGAGAGCAGTACTTC
TRBV2	TRBD2	TRBJ2-2	many	CASTELNLAGNTGELFF	TGTGCCAGCACTGAACTAAATTTAGCGGGGAACACCGGGGAGCTGTTTTTT
TRBV28	TRBD1	TRBJ1-6	many	CASSPHTGASYNSPLHF	TGTGCCAGCAGCCCCCATACAGGGGCGTCCTATAATTCACCCCTCCACTTT
TRBV20-1	-	TRBJ1-1	-	CSASRVPLGANTEAFF	TGCAGTGCTAGTCGAGTCCCCCTAGGGGCGAACACTGAAGCTTTCTTT